Below are 15 T cell receptor beta chains sequenced from a single sample in a study of control samples from healthy donors and cancer patients. Data came from immunoSEQ multiplex PCR; TCRdb stores just in-frame clones and leaves some out. The table lists 85,000 to 100,000 clones, 82% of them singletons. The sequenced sample was blood. The receptors originated from a man aged 60-69 years in good health.

This rearrangement joins TRBV19 to TRBJ2-2; D gene ambiguous. This CDR3 comprises 14 residues. Germline CDR1 and CDR2: LNHDA and SQIVND (reference sequence). Trimming shortened V by 5 bases and J by 5 bases, and 12 bases separated the two germline ends. The CDR3 loop reads CASSPSLETGELFF. CDR3 in DNA: TGTGCCAGTAGTCCCTCCCTTGAAACCGGGGAGCTGTTTTTT.

This clone appeared once. The chain has TRBV6-5 and TRBJ1-5, with a possible D match to TRBD1 (6 bases). With 6 bases removed from V and 3 bases from J, the gap between germline ends came to 12 bases. Germline CDR1 reads MNHEY; CDR2 reads SVGAGI. The CDR3 length is 14 residues. The CDR3, as DNA: TGTGCCAGCAGCCTCACAGGGTACAATCAGCCCCAGCATTTT. It is translated as CASSLTGYNQPQHF.

The chain has TRBV6-5 and TRBJ2-7; no clear D gene. V was trimmed by 1 base and J by 0 bases, leaving 7 bases between them. The germline gives CDR1 MNHEY, CDR2 SVGAGI. The CDR3 contains 14 residues. The CDR3 sequence: CASSYFIGSYEQYF. The CDR3 region has the DNA TGTGCCAGCAGTTACTTTATTGGCTCCTACGAGCAGTACTTC.

The genes are TRBV2 and TRBJ2-5, with D tentatively TRBD2 (6 bases). V gave up 1 base and J gave up 2 bases, with 14 bases separating them. The CDR3 totals 16 residues. Germline values: CDR1 SNHLY, CDR2 FYNNEI. In DNA form, the CDR3 reads TGTGCCAGCAGTGAAGTCTTTATGGGGGGTCAAGAGACCCAGTACTTC. Residues: CASSEVFMGGQETQYF.

The chain employs TRBV5-5 and TRBJ1-2; 8 bases are a match to TRBD1. Trimming removed 0 bases from V and 8 bases from J; junction bases left unmatched: 9. The CDR3 has 15 amino acids. Germline lookup yields CDR1 SGHKS and CDR2 YYEKEE (reference sequence). CDR3: CASSLDTGGVVGYTF. The CDR3 nucleotides read TGTGCCAGCAGCTTGGACACAGGGGGGGTGGTAGGCTACACCTTC.

The CDR3 here is CASSLRSGSLDTQYF. The CDR3 DNA follows: TGCGCCAGCAGCTTGCGTAGCGGGAGCTTAGATACGCAGTATTTT. The V and J genes are TRBV5-1 and TRBJ2-3; 9 nucleotides match TRBD2. Germline V gene sequence: CDR1 SGHRS, CDR2 YFSETQ. CDR3 length: 15 amino acids. With V trimmed by 1 base and J by 5 bases, 5 bases remained unmatched.

The chain uses TRBV30 and TRBJ2-1, with TRBD2 matching over 10 bases. V was clipped by 3 bases and J by 5 bases; unmatched bases: 7. CDR1 is GTSNPN and CDR2 is SVGIG in the germline V gene (reference sequence). The CDR3 length is 15 residues. The CDR3, as DNA: TGTGCCTGGAGCCTCGGACTAGCGGATGACAATGAGCAGTTCTTC. It codes for CAWSLGLADDNEQFF.

This chain joins TRBV30 and TRBJ1-3, with a tentative D call TRBD1 (6 bases). This CDR3 comprises 15 residues. V shed 0 bases and J shed 1 base, with 10 bases lying between them. Germline V gives CDR1 GTSNPN, CDR2 SVGIG (reference sequence). The CDR3 protein is CAWSVSGASGNTIYF. The CDR3 coding sequence is TGTGCCTGGAGTGTATCAGGGGCTTCTGGAAACACCATATATTTT.

The chain links TRBV7-9 to TRBJ2-1, with D possibly being TRBD1 (5 bases). The V and J ends lost 4 bases and 9 bases respectively, with 13 bases between them. The germline V gene has CDR1 SEHNR and CDR2 FQNEAQ (reference sequence). The CDR3 contains 13 residues. CDR3 in DNA: TGTGCCAGCAGCTCTTTCCAGGGTACTGAGCAGTTCTTC. This encodes CASSSFQGTEQFF.

The chain combines TRBV7-9 with TRBJ1-4, with unresolved D. CDR1 and CDR2 (germline): SEHNR, FQNEAQ (reference sequence). Trimming took 1 base from V and 3 from J, leaving 12 bases between them. The CDR3 sequence is 16 residues long. The CDR3 region is CASSLVGGSSNEKLFF. The DNA for the CDR3 is TGTGCCAGCAGCTTAGTTGGTGGGAGCTCTAATGAAAAACTGTTTTTT.

The chain uses TRBV5-6 and TRBJ2-2, with no clear D. The length of the CDR3 is 16 residues. Germline values: CDR1 SGHDT, CDR2 YYEEEE. V was clipped by 1 base and J by 8 bases, with 18 bases between them. CDR3 residues: CASSLSTNFGTGELFF. The CDR3, as DNA: TGTGCCAGCAGCTTGTCGACCAACTTCGGTACAGGGGAGCTGTTTTTT.

CDR3 loop: CAISGFTYEQYF. CDR3 nucleotides: TGTGCCATTAGCGGCTTTACCTACGAGCAGTACTTC. This chain connects TRBV10-3 to TRBJ2-7, with D possibly TRBD2 on 6 matching bases. The CDR3 is 12 residues long. In germline, CDR1 is ENHRY, CDR2 SYGVKD. V gave up 9 bases and J gave up 2 bases, with 11 bases separating them.

The chain links TRBV4-2 to TRBJ2-7; D is possibly TRBD1 or TRBD2 (5 bases each). Germline CDR1 and CDR2: LGHNA and YNFKEQ. CDR3 length: 14 amino acids. V lost 1 base and J lost 0, with 7 bases in between. CDR3 in DNA: TGTGCCAGCAGCCAAGTTGGGGGCTCCTACGAGCAGTACTTC. This translates into CASSQVGGSYEQYF.

The rearrangement joins TRBV7-9 to TRBJ2-7; tentative D call: TRBD1 (6 bases). The CDR3 loop spans 14 amino acids. Germline V CDR1 and CDR2: SEHNR, FQNEAQ (reference sequence). Trimming removed 4 bases from V and 0 bases from J, with 10 bases in between. The CDR3 here is CASSSRQVSYEQYF. Here the CDR3 DNA reads TGTGCCAGCAGCTCAAGACAGGTCTCCTACGAGCAGTACTTC.

The chain uses TRBV6-2 or TRBV6-3 and TRBJ2-7; 7 nucleotides agree with TRBD2. Germline assignment: CDR1 MNHEY and CDR2 SVGEGT. Trimming removed 5 bases from V and 8 bases from J; junction bases left unmatched: 27. CDR3 length: 19 residues. This chain's CDR3 is CASSLRRLTRRESRSQQYF. CDR3 DNA sequence: TGTGCCAGCAGTCTCAGACGCTTAACGAGGCGGGAGAGCCGATCCCAGCAGTACTTC.